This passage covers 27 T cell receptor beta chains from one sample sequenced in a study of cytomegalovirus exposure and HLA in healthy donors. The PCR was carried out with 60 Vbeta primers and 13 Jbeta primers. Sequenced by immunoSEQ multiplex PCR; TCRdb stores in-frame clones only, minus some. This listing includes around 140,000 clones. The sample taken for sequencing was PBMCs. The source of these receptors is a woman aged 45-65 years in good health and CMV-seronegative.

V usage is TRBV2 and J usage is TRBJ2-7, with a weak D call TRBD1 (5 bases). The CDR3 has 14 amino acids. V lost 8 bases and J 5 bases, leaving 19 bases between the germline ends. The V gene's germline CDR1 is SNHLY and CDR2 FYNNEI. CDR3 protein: CASRLTVSPHEQYF. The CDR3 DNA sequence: TGTGCCAGCCGGCTGACAGTTAGTCCCCACGAGCAGTACTTC.

In nucleotides, the CDR3 is TGTGCCAGCAGTTCCAAAACAGGGGTCGCCGAAAAACTGTTTTTT. It specifies CASSSKTGVAEKLFF. The chain links TRBV6-5 to TRBJ1-4, with 7 positions matching TRBD1. V gave up 4 bases and J gave up 8 bases; unmatched junction bases: 10. Germline V gene data show CDR1 as MNHEY and CDR2 as SVGAGI. The CDR3 is made up of 15 amino acids.

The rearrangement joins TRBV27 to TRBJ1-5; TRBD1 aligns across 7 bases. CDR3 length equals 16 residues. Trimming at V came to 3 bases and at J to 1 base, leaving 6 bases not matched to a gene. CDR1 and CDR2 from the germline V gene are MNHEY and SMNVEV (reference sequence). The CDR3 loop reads CASSLVGGLSNQPQHF. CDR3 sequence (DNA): TGTGCCAGCAGTTTGGTAGGGGGCTTAAGCAATCAGCCCCAGCATTTT.

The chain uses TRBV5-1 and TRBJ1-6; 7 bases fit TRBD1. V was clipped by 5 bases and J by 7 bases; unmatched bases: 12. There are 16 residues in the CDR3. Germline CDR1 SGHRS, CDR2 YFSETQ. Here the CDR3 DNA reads TGCGCCAGCAGAGACAGGGCTGGCGTTCCAAATTCACCCCTCCACTTT. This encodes CASRDRAGVPNSPLHF.

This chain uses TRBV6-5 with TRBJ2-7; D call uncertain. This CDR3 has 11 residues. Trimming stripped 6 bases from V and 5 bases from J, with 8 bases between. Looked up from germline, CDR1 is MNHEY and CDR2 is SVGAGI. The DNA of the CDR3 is TGTGCCAGCAGACGACGGGACGAGCAGTACTTC. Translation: CASRRRDEQYF.

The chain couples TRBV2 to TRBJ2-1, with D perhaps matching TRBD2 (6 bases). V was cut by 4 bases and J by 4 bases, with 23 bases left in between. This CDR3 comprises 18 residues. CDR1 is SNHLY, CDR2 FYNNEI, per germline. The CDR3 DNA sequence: TGTGCCAGCAGTGTGGAACGGGGGATCCAAACACTATACAATGAGCAGTTCTTC. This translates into CASSVERGIQTLYNEQFF.

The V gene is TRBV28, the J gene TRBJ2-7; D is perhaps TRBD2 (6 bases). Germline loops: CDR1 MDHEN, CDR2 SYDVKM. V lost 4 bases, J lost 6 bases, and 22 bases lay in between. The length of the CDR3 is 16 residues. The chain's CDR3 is CASSSGGGPGRGEQYF. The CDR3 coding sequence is TGTGCCAGCAGTTCTGGAGGAGGGCCTGGACGTGGCGAGCAGTACTTC.

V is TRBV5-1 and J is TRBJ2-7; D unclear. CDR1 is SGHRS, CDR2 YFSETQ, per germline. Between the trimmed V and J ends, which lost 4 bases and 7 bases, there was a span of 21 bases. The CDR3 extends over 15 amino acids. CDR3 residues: CASSTEFLGTWEQYF. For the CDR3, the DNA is TGCGCCAGCAGCACAGAATTTCTCGGAACTTGGGAGCAGTACTTC.

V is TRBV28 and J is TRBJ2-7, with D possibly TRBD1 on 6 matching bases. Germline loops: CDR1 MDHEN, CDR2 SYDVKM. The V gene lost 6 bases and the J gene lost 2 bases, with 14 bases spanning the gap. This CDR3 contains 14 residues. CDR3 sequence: CASRTHRVPYEQYF. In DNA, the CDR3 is TGTGCCAGCAGAACCCACAGGGTCCCCTACGAGCAGTACTTC.

The CDR3 nucleotides read TGCGCCAGCAGCGTGCACAGACAGGGGGACACTGAAGCTTTCTTT. This encodes CASSVHRQGDTEAFF. V is TRBV5-1 and J is TRBJ1-1; TRBD1 matches at 9 bases. CDR3 length equals 15 residues. The junction had 7 bases not matched to a gene; V was cut back by 4 bases and J by 3 bases. CDR1 SGHRS and CDR2 YFSETQ come from the germline V gene.

CDR3 loop: CASSSFEVYNSPLHF. CDR3 nucleotide sequence: TGTGCCAGCAGTTCCTTCGAGGTCTATAATTCACCCCTCCACTTT. This sequence joins TRBV6-5 and TRBJ1-6; D is undetermined. The CDR3 is 15 residues long. The germline V gene encodes CDR1 MNHEY and CDR2 SVGAGI. The V end was cut by 4 bases, the J end by 3 bases, with 10 bases between.

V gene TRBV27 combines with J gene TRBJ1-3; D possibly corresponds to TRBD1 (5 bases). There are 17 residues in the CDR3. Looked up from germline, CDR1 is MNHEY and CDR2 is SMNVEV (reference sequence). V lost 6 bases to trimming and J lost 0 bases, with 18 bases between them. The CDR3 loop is CASSNSQTVTSGNTIYF. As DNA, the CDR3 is TGTGCCAGCAGCAACTCACAGACAGTCACCTCTGGAAACACCATATATTTT.

The CDR3 sequence is CASSSNREAGYTF. The CDR3 DNA reads TGTGCCAGCAGCTCCAACCGGGAGGCTGGCTACACCTTC. The chain employs TRBV6-6 and TRBJ1-2; D gene uncertain. V lost 6 bases and J lost 7, with 15 bases in between. This CDR3 has 13 residues. The V gene's germline CDR1 is MNHNY and CDR2 SVGAGI (reference sequence).

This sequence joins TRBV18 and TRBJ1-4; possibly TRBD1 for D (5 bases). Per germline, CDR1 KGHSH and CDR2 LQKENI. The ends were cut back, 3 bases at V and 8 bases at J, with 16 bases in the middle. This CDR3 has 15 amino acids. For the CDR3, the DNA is TGTGCCAGCTCACCGAGGACACAGAAGTCCGAAAAACTGTTTTTT. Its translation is CASSPRTQKSEKLFF.

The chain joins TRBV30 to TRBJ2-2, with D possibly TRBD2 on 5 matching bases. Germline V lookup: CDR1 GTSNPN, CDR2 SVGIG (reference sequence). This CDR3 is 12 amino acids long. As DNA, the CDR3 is TGTGTATCGTGGGAGCGAGCCGGGGAGCTGTTTTTT. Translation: CVSWERAGELFF.

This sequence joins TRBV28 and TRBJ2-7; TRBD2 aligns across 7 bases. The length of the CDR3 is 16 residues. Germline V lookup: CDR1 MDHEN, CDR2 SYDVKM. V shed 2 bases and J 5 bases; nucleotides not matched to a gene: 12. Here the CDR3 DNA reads TGTGCCAGCAGTTTAGTGGGCGGGAGTGGGCCGGACGAGCAGTACTTC. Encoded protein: CASSLVGGSGPDEQYF.

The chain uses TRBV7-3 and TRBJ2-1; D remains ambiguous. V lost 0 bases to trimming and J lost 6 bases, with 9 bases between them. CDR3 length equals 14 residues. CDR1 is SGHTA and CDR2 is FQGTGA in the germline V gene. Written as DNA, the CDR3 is TGTGCCAGCAGCTTAACGGTAGACTCCAATGAGCAGTTCTTC. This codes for CASSLTVDSNEQFF.

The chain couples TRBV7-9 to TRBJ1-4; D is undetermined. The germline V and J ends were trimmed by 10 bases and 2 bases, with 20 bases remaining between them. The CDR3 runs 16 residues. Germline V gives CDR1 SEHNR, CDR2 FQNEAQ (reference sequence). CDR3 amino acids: CATTRDIEVTNEKLFF. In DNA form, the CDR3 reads TGTGCCACTACTCGGGATATCGAGGTGACTAATGAAAAACTGTTTTTT.

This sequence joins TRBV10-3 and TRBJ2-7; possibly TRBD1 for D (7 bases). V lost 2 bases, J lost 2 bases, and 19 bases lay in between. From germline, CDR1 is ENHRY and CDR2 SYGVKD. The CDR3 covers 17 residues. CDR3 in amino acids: CAISEPRGVTGTYEQYF. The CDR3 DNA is TGTGCCATCAGTGAGCCCAGGGGGGTGACAGGAACCTACGAGCAGTACTTC.

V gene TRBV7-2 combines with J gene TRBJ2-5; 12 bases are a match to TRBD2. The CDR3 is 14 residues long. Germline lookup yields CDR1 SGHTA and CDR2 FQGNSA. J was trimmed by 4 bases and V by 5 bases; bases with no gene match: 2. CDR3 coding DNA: TGTGCCAGCAGCCGGGGACTAGCGGGAGAGACCCAGTACTTC. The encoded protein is CASSRGLAGETQYF. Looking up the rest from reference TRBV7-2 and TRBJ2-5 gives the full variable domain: GAGVSQSPSNKVTEKGKDVELRCDPISGHTALYWYRQSLGQGLEFLIYFQGNSAPDKSGLPSDRFSAERTGGSVSTLTIQRTQQEDSAVYLCASSRGLAGETQYFGPGTRLLVL.

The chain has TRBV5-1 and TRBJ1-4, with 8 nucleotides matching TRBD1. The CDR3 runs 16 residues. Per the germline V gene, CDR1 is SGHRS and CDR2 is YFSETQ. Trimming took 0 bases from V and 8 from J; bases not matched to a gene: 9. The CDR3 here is CASSLDTGQGSEKLFF. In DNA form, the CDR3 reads TGCGCCAGCAGCTTGGATACCGGACAGGGTAGCGAAAAACTGTTTTTT.

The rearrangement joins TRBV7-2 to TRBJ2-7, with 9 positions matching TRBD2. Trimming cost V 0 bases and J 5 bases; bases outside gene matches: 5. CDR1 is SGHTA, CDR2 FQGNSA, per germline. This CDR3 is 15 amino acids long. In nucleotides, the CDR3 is TGTGCCAGCAGCTTAGCCGCGGGGGGGACCAACGAGCAGTACTTC. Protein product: CASSLAAGGTNEQYF.

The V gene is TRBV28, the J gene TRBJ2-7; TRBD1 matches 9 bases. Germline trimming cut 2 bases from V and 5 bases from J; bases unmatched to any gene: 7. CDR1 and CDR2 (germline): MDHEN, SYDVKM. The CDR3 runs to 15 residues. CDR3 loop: CASSLPDRGFHEQYF. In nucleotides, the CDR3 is TGTGCCAGCAGTTTACCCGACAGGGGGTTCCACGAGCAGTACTTC.

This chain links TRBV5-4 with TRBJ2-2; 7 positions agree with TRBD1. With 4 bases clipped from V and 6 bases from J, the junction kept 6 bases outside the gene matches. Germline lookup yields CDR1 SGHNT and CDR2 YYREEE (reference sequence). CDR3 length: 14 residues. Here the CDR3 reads CASSTGVRAGELFF. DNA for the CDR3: TGTGCCAGCAGCACAGGGGTGCGGGCCGGGGAGCTGTTTTTT.

CDR3 DNA sequence: TGTGCAAGTCGCTTAGGAGGGGACAGGGCGGTCTACGAGCAGTACTTC. As protein: CASRLGGDRAVYEQYF. V is TRBV12-2 and J is TRBJ2-7; the table assigns TRBD1, which was not confirmed against the DNA. TRBV12-2 is designated a pseudogene. This CDR3 spans 16 amino acids.

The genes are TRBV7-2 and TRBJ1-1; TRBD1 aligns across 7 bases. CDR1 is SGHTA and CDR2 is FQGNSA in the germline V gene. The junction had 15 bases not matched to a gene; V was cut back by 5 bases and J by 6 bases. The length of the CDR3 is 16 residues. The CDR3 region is CASSPLLRQGDAEAFF. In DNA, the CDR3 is TGTGCCAGCAGCCCACTCCTTAGGCAGGGGGACGCTGAAGCTTTCTTT.

The CDR3 loop reads CASSTGTGRVTDTQYF. The CDR3 DNA follows: TGTGCCAGCAGCACGGGGACAGGGAGAGTGACAGATACGCAGTATTTT. The chain employs TRBV5-6 and TRBJ2-3, with 9 bases identical to TRBD1. CDR3 length: 16 residues. Trimming removed 4 bases from V and 3 bases from J; junction bases left unmatched: 9. CDR1 SGHDT and CDR2 YYEEEE come from the germline V gene.